This TCR beta chain was identified during a study of CD8 T cells in ankylosing spondylitis. This clonotype was seen a few times. Antigen: not known. Study-wide results and caveats: Apparently characteristic of ankylosing spondylitis blood was a TCR beta motif (roughly eight highly homologous variants).

MiXCR, run by TCRdb on the 5' RACE reads, gives a single entry per CDR3 protein. In the table there are around 890,000 distinct CDR3 sequences, around 11% of which are singletons. This CDR3 has 12 amino acids. The V end lost 8 bases, the J end lost 5 bases, and 15 bases lay between the germline ends. Germline CDR1 is SQVTM and CDR2 is ANQGSEA. The rearrangement joins TRBV29-1 to TRBJ2-5; D perhaps matches TRBD2 (6 bases). Source material: blood, either unsorted or a sorted T cell fraction (not recorded which). This receptor was taken from a male donor with ankylosing spondylitis. In DNA form, the CDR3 reads TGCAGCAGCCGGAGGGCCGATGAGACCCAGTACTTC. It codes for CSSRRADETQYF.